Here is one T cell receptor (beta chain) with its context. The antigen is unknown. The CDR3 contains 13 residues. The V gene's germline CDR1 is SGHRS and CDR2 YFSETQ. Deletions cut 5 bases from V and 4 bases from J, with 10 bases between. TCRdb's copy holds only in-frame clones and misses some; the assay was immunoSEQ multiplex PCR. The sample has under 130,000 clones; over 85% are singletons. The data were obtained in a study of T cell responses to AZD1222 COVID-19 vaccine. Points from the study as a whole: Clonal diversity may have been underestimated in mostly white British donors. Repertoire sampling occurred only after the peak T cell response. The number of AZD1222 recipients seropositive at baseline was only 6 or 7.

The specimen was peripheral blood, collected on day 0 of AZD1222 vaccination. The chain uses TRBV5-1 and TRBJ1-3; maybe TRBD1 (5 bases). The receptor was isolated from an adult in good health. Here the CDR3 reads CASSWGRGNTIYF. The CDR3 DNA sequence: TGCGCCAGCAGTTGGGGACGAGGAAACACCATATATTTT.